This T cell receptor beta chain was obtained from a study of early T cells in non-severe SARS-CoV-2 infection. Turning to the study itself: With bulk RNA from unsorted whole blood as input, sequencing yielded unpaired chains. Study-level points and caveats: Matching against VDJdb likely underestimated virus-specific expansions, favoring anti-spike CD8.

Notes on this clonotype: The antigen remains unidentified.

Each cDNA molecule carried a unique molecular identifier. From the 5' RACE reads, TCRdb called clonotypes with MiXCR, one entry per CDR3 protein. The sample contains roughly 100,000 distinct CDR3 sequences, about 12% of which appear only once. The V gene's germline CDR1 is LNHNV and CDR2 YYDKDF (reference sequence). J gave up 7 bases and V 1 base, and 4 bases lay outside the gene matches. There are 14 residues in the CDR3. The sequenced material came from whole blood. The genes are TRBV15 and TRBJ1-2; TRBD1 agrees at 9 bases. This clonotype originated in an adult who was a healthcare worker with PCR-confirmed SARS-CoV-2 infection or an uninfected control (not recorded which). The CDR3 spells CATSRATGGGGYTF. For the CDR3, the DNA is TGTGCCACCAGCAGAGCCACAGGGGGCGGTGGCTACACCTTC. Together with reference TRBV15 and TRBJ1-2, the CDR3 gives the full variable domain: DAMVIQNPRYQVTQFGKPVTLSCSQTLNHNVMYWYQQKSSQAPKLLFHYYDKDFNNEADTPDNFQSRRPNTSFCFLDIRSPGLGDTAMYLCATSRATGGGGYTFGSGTRLTVV.